This T cell receptor (beta chain) was sequenced during a study of tumor-infiltrating lymphocytes in oesophageal squamous cell carcinoma (dated by TCRdb to 2016 to 2017). Library preparation was by PCR. The sequencer was an Illumina HiSeq 2000. TCRdb itself trimmed the public reads at Q25 with fastp, ran MiXCR and retained productive beta chains. Rows with a matching CDR3 protein are joined into one entry that keeps the most common DNA and genes. This sample lists 20,000 or so distinct CDR3 sequences; approximately 35% were detected once. In total, the top ten clones hold 15% to 20% of the sample. For this clonotype: Its antigen target is currently unknown. No clone much larger than this one lies a single base away; base qualities are absent.

CDR1 and CDR2 are read off the germline V gene as MNHEY and SVGAGI. The CDR3 sequence holds 15 residues, the cysteine and phenylalanine included. Just CDR3 DNA is preserved here, 45 bases in frame from base 1. Sequencing input: esophageal tumor tissue. This chain joins TRBV6-5 to TRBJ2-5; TRBD2 fits 12 bases in the junction. The closer fit of TRBJ2-3 to the DNA end suggests the J call may be wrong. This receptor was obtained from a female donor with esophageal squamous cell carcinoma. The nucleotides are TGTGCCAGCAGTGAAGCTCTAGCGGGAGGGGTAACGCAGTATTTT. Protein translation: CASSEALAGGVTQYF.